Listed below are T cell receptor beta chains from one sample, sequenced in a study of blood T cell repertoires in COVID-19. TCRdb's copy holds only in-frame clones and misses some; the assay was immunoSEQ multiplex PCR. The sample comprises approximately 280,000 clones, 70% to 90% of which are singletons, and approximately 11% rests with the top ten. Sequenced input: peripheral blood. Receptor source: a woman in her 70s with acute or convalescent COVID-19. Each CDR3 is given with its conserved first and last residue. A D gene is named only where the DNA matches it firmly. Clone size is given for some rows only: seen once, a few or many times, or a class if the clone is expanded.

J gene,clone size,V gene,D gene,CDR3 DNA,CDR3 protein
TRBJ1-5,once,TRBV10-3,-,TGTGCCATCAGTGATGGGCAGGATGGCAATCAGCCCCAGCATTTT,CAISDGQDGNQPQHF
TRBJ1-1,-,TRBV7-9,-,TGTGCCAGCAGCTTGCTGCAGCGGAACACTGAAGCTTTCTTT,CASSLLQRNTEAFF
TRBJ1-6,-,TRBV9,-,TGTGCCAGCAGCGTAGCCCCGGGCCCTCTTGGGCCCTCAGGGCAGGCACCCCTCCACTTT,CASSVAPGPLGPSGQAPLHF
TRBJ1-2,-,TRBV2,-,TGTGCCAGCAACAGTATGTCTAGCGATGGCTACACCTTC,CASNSMSSDGYTF
TRBJ1-6,few,TRBV5-4,-,TGTGCCAGCAGCTTTCAGTTTGGCGGTAGCTCCTATAATTCACCCCTCCACTTT,CASSFQFGGSSYNSPLHF
TRBJ2-3,-,TRBV25-1,-,TGTGCCAGCAGTGAATCAGGTGTGGCCACAGATACGCAGTATTTT,CASSESGVATDTQYF
TRBJ1-2,-,TRBV18,-,TGTGCCAGCTCCCCCTCTGATGGCTACACCTTC,CASSPSDGYTF
TRBJ1-6,few,TRBV6-1,-,TGTGCCAGCAGTGAAGACTCCCTCTGGGCGCCCCTCCACTTT,CASSEDSLWAPLHF
TRBJ1-1,-,TRBV19,TRBD1,TGTGCCAGTAGCCGACAGGGACTGAACACTGAAGCTTTCTTT,CASSRQGLNTEAFF
TRBJ1-2,-,TRBV6-5,-,TGTGCCAGCACTAAAAGGAGGGTCGGACATGGCTACACCTTC,CASTKRRVGHGYTF
TRBJ1-6,-,TRBV30,TRBD1,TGTGCCTGCCGGGGACAGGGAAATTCACCCCTCCACTTT,CACRGQGNSPLHF
TRBJ1-2,-,TRBV6-5,-,TGTGCCAGCATTTACCGAGCCGGGAACAACTATGGCTACACCTTC,CASIYRAGNNYGYTF
TRBJ1-2,-,TRBV2,TRBD1,TGTGCCAGCAGTGAAGCGGGGACAGGGAAACTGAACTATGGCTACACCTTC,CASSEAGTGKLNYGYTF
TRBJ1-3,-,TRBV7-9,-,TGTGCCAGCAGCTTCCGGTACTCTGGAAACACCATATATTTT,CASSFRYSGNTIYF
TRBJ2-3,-,TRBV14,-,TGTGCCAGCAGCCAAGGACTTCTTACAGATACGCAGTATTTT,CASSQGLLTDTQYF
TRBJ1-1,-,TRBV5-1,-,TGCGCCAGCAGCTTGATGTGGGCTCAAGAAGCTTTCTTT,CASSLMWAQEAFF
TRBJ1-5,-,TRBV2,-,TGTGCCAGCAGTGACGACAGATTAGGTCAGCCCCAGCATTTT,CASSDDRLGQPQHF
TRBJ2-3,-,TRBV4-1,TRBD1,TGCGCCAGCAGCCAAGGCAGATGGACCGTGCCCCGGGACAGGGTATTATCCGATACGCAGTATTTT,CASSQGRWTVPRDRVLSDTQYF
TRBJ1-2,-,TRBV5-1,TRBD1,TGCGCCAGCAGCTTGGACAGGGGCTATGGCTACACCTTC,CASSLDRGYGYTF
TRBJ2-7,-,TRBV7-2,-,TGTGCCAGCAGCTTAGGATTCGGCTCCTACGAGCAGTACTTC,CASSLGFGSYEQYF
TRBJ1-2,-,TRBV9,-,TGTGCCAGCAGCGTCGGGGATGGCTACACCTTC,CASSVGDGYTF
TRBJ2-2,-,TRBV30,-,TGTGCCTGGAGTGTTCTCAGCGGGGAGCTGTTTTTT,CAWSVLSGELFF
TRBJ1-2,-,TRBV5-4,TRBD1,TGTGCCAGCAGCTTCGAACAGGGGCAGAGGAACTATGGCTACACCTTC,CASSFEQGQRNYGYTF
TRBJ2-1,-,TRBV25-1,TRBD2,TGTGCCAGCAGTGATCCACTAGCGGGGCAGTACAATGAGCAGTTCTTC,CASSDPLAGQYNEQFF
TRBJ2-5,-,TRBV6-5,TRBD2,TGTGCCAGCAGTCCCGCTGGGGGGGGTGGGGAGACCCAGTACTTC,CASSPAGGGGETQYF
TRBJ2-3,-,TRBV2,TRBD2,TGTGCCAGCCACCCGGGGGGGGCGTTGGATACGCAGTATTTT,CASHPGGALDTQYF
TRBJ1-1,-,TRBV4-2,TRBD1,TGTGCCAGCAGCCAAAGCAATACAGGGGGGGGCACTGAAGCTTTCTTT,CASSQSNTGGGTEAFF
TRBJ1-1,-,TRBV4-1,-,TGCGCCAGCAGCCAAGCCTTTGCGGGGTTTGATACAGCTTTCTTT,CASSQAFAGFDTAFF
TRBJ2-7,once,TRBV4-2,TRBD1,TGTGCCAGCAGCCAAAGAGGGGGCGACGAGCAGTACTTC,CASSQRGGDEQYF
TRBJ1-2,-,TRBV2,-,TGTGCCAGCAGTGATGTCAGGGTGTGGACTAGCTACACCTTC,CASSDVRVWTSYTF
TRBJ1-3,-,TRBV27,-,TGTGCCAGCAGTCTCACGGGGAGCTCTGGAAACACCATATATTTT,CASSLTGSSGNTIYF
TRBJ1-5,-,TRBV5-1,TRBD1,TGCGCCAGCAGCTTACAGGGGTTCAGCAATCAGCCCCAGCATTTT,CASSLQGFSNQPQHF
TRBJ1-5,-,TRBV11-2,-,TGTGCCAGCAGCTCTCAAGTAGGCGGGGGAGGACAGCCCCAGCATTTT,CASSSQVGGGGQPQHF
TRBJ2-5,once,TRBV9,TRBD1,TGTGCCAGCAGTGGGGGGACAGGGAAGGAGACCCAGTACTTC,CASSGGTGKETQYF
TRBJ2-7,-,TRBV5-1,-,TGCGCCAGCAGCAACCCGGGAACCCAGAGTTACGAGCAGTACTTC,CASSNPGTQSYEQYF
TRBJ1-1,-,TRBV20-1,-,TGCAGTTTCATCATGAACACTGAAGCTTTCTTT,CSFIMNTEAFF
TRBJ1-1,-,TRBV15,-,TGTGCCACCAGCAGAGGCTCGCAGGGGAACACTGAAGCTTTCTTT,CATSRGSQGNTEAFF
TRBJ2-5,-,TRBV7-7,TRBD2,TGTGCTAGCAGCTTAAATAGCGGGGGGCAAGAGACCCAGTACTTC,CASSLNSGGQETQYF
TRBJ1-1,-,TRBV5-1,-,TGCGCCAGCAGCTTGGGACTGCTTTTAGGGAACACTGAAGCTTTCTTT,CASSLGLLLGNTEAFF
TRBJ1-2,many,TRBV6-1,-,TGTGCCAGCAGTGAAGCGACCCGGAGCTATGGCTACACCTTC,CASSEATRSYGYTF
TRBJ1-2,-,TRBV5-1,-,TGCGCCAGCAGCTCAGGAGGAGACTATGGCTACACCTTC,CASSSGGDYGYTF
TRBJ2-6,-,TRBV13,TRBD1,TGTGCCAGCAGTGCAGGGACAGGGATTTCTTCTGGGGCCAACGTCCTGACTTTC,CASSAGTGISSGANVLTF
TRBJ1-2,-,TRBV5-6,-,TGTGCCAGCAGCTTGGTACGGGGGGGAGGCTACACCTTC,CASSLVRGGGYTF
TRBJ1-5,-,TRBV30,-,TGTGCCTGGAGCGCAGGGTGGGGGGGTCAGCCCCAGCATTTT,CAWSAGWGGQPQHF
TRBJ2-2,-,TRBV5-6,TRBD1,TGTGCCAGCAGCGTTATACAGGGGCCGAACACCGGGGAGCTGTTTTTT,CASSVIQGPNTGELFF
TRBJ2-2,-,TRBV4-1,TRBD2,TGCGCCAGCAGCCCAAGAAGCGGGGCGCCGAACACCGGGGAGCTGTTTTTT,CASSPRSGAPNTGELFF
TRBJ2-3,-,TRBV18,-,TGTGCCAGCTCACTCTTTAGCGCAGTGGGCACAGATACGCAGTATTTT,CASSLFSAVGTDTQYF
TRBJ1-5,-,TRBV19,-,TGTGCCAGTAATCTCGACAAGTATCAGCCCCAGCATTTT,CASNLDKYQPQHF
TRBJ1-2,-,TRBV2,TRBD1,TGTGCCAGCGTGGGGGGGAGGACAGGGGACCCCTACACCTTC,CASVGGRTGDPYTF
TRBJ2-7,-,TRBV27,-,TGTGCCAGCAAGGGCTTCAGGGGCCGGTACGAGCAGTACTTC,CASKGFRGRYEQYF
TRBJ2-6,-,TRBV11-2,TRBD1,TGTGCCAGCAGCTTAGGCCGGGACAGATTCCTCGGGGCCAACGTCCTGACTTTC,CASSLGRDRFLGANVLTF
TRBJ1-1,-,TRBV9,TRBD1,TGTGCCAGCAGCGCCCAGGGGACAGTCTCGAACACTGAAGCTTTCTTT,CASSAQGTVSNTEAFF